This TCR beta chain was recovered during a study of shared clonotypes between healthy human individuals. Generated by immunoSEQ multiplex PCR, the TCRdb table keeps only in-frame clones and is missing some. The sample comprises some 690,000 clones, about 90% of which are singletons, and less than 40% rests with the top ten. Comments on this clone: The sample has other DNA sequences that encode this CDR3 too.

Germline V lookup: CDR1 SGDLS, CDR2 YYNGEE. Losses at the gene ends were 3 bases for V and 0 bases for J; bases not matched to a gene: 3. The CDR3 sequence is 16 residues long. What was sequenced was memory CD8+ T cells from PBMCs. Specified subset: CD45RO+ cells pooled with CCR7-negative TemRA cells. The chain recombines TRBV9 with TRBJ2-1, with 10 bases that match TRBD2. This TCR was recovered from a man aged 18 to 30 in good health. Some clones in this sample may be carry-over from other donors' samples. The chain's CDR3 is CASSAPSGSSYNEQFF. The CDR3 bases are TGTGCCAGCAGCGCCCCTAGCGGGAGCTCCTACAATGAGCAGTTCTTC. The variable domain in full, completed from reference TRBV9 and TRBJ2-1, reads DSGVTQTPKHLITATGQRVTLRCSPRSGDLSVYWYQQSLDQGLQFLIQYYNGEERAKGNILERFSAQQFPDLHSELNLSSLELGDSALYFCASSAPSGSSYNEQFFGPGTRLTVL.